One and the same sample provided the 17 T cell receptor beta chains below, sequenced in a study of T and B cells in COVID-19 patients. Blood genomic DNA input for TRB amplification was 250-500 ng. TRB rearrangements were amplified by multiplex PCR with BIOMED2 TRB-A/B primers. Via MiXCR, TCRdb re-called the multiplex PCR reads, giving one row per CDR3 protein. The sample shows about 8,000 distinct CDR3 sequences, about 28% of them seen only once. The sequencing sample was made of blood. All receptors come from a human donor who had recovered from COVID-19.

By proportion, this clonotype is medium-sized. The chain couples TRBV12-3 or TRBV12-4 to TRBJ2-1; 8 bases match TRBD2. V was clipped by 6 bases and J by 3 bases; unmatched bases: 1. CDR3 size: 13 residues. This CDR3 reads CASRAGDYNEQFF. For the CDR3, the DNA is TGTGCCAGCAGAGCGGGGGACTACAATGAGCAGTTCTTC.

The CDR3 loop reads CASSGEIVDTQYF. The CDR3 DNA is TGTGCCAGCAGTGGTGAAATAGTGGATACGCAGTATTTT. V and J are TRBV6-5 and TRBJ2-3; no clear D gene. The germline CDR1 and CDR2 sequences are MNHEY and SVGAGI. The CDR3 sequence is 13 residues long. Trimming left V 5 bases short and J 6 bases short, with 12 bases between.

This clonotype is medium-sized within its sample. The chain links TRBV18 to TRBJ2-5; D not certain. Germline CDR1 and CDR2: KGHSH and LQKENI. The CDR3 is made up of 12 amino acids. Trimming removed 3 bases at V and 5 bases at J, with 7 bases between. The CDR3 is CASSPLGETQYF. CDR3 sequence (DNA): TGTGCCAGCTCACCTCTCGGTGAGACCCAGTACTTC.

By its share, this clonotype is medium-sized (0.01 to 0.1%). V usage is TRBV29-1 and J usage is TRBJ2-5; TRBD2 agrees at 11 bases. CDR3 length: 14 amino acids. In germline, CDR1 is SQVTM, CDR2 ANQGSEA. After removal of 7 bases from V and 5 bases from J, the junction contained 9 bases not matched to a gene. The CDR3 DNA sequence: TGCAGCGCCCGTAGCGGGGGGGCCGCCGAGACCCAGTACTTC. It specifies CSARSGGAAETQYF.

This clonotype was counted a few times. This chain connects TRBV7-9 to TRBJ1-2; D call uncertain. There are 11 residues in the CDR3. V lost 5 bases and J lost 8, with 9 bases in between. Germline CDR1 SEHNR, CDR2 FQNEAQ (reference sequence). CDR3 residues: CASSPGNGYTF. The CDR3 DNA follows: TGTGCCAGCAGCCCGGGGAACGGCTACACCTTC.

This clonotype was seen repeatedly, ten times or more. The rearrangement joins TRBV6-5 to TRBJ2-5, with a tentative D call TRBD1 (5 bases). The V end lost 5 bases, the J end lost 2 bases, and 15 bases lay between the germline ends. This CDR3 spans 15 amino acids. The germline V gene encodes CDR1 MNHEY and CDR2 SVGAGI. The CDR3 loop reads CASSTQGLGQETQYF. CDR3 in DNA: TGTGCCAGCAGTACTCAGGGTCTCGGGCAAGAGACCCAGTACTTC.

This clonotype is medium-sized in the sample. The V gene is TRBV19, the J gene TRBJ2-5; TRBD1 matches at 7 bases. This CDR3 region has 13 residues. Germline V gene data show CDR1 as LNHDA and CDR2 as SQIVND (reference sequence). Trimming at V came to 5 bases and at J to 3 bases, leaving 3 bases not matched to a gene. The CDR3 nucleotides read TGTGCCAGTAGTCTTACAGGGGAAGAGACCCAGTACTTC. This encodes CASSLTGEETQYF.

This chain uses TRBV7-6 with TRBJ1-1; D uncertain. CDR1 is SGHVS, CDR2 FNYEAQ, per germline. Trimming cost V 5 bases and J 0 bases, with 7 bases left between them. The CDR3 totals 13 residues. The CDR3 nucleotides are TGTGCCAGCAGCCCTCAGATGAACACTGAAGCTTTCTTT. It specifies CASSPQMNTEAFF.

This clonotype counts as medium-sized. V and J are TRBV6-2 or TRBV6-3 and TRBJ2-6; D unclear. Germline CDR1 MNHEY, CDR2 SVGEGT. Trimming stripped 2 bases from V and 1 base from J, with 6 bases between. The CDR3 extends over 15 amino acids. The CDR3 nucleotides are TGTGCCAGCAGTTACGTGGATTCTGGGGCCAACGTCCTGACTTTC. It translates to CASSYVDSGANVLTF.

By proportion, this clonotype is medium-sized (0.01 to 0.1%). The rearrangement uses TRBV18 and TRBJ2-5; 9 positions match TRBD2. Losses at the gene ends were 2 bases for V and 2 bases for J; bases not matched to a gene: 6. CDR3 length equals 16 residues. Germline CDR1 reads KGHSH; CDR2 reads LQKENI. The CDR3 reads CASSPRVAGAQETQYF. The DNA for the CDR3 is TGTGCCAGCTCACCAAGGGTAGCGGGGGCTCAAGAGACCCAGTACTTC.

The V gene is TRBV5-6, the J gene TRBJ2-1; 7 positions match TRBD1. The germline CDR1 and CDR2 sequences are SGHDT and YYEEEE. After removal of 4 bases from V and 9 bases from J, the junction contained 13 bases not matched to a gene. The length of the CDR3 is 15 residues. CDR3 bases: TGTGCCAGCAGCCCCCCGGGGCACAGGGGTACTGAGCAGTTCTTC. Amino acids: CASSPPGHRGTEQFF.

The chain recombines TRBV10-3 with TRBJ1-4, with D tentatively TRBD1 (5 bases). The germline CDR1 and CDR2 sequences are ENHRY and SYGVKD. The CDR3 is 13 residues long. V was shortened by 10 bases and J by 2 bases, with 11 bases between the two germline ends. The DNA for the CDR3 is TGTGCCACCTCAGGGCGGACTAATGAAAAACTGTTTTTT. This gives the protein CATSGRTNEKLFF.

The CDR3 spells CASSRVQRGGGVSGELFF. The CDR3 region has the DNA TGTGCCAGCAGTCGAGTTCAACGAGGAGGGGGTGTATCCGGGGAGCTGTTTTTT. The chain carries TRBV6-6 and TRBJ2-2; possibly TRBD1 or TRBD2 for D (6 bases each). Deletions cut 5 bases from V and 6 bases from J, with 25 bases between. Germline CDR1 reads MNHNY; CDR2 reads SVGAGI (reference sequence). This CDR3 has 18 amino acids.

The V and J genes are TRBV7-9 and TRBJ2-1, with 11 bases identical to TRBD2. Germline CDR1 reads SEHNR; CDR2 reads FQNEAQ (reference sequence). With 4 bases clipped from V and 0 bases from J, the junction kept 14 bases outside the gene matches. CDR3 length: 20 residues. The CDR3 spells CASSSTSTSGDPSSYNEQFF. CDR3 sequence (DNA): TGTGCCAGCAGCTCCACATCGACTAGCGGGGACCCCAGCTCCTACAATGAGCAGTTCTTC.

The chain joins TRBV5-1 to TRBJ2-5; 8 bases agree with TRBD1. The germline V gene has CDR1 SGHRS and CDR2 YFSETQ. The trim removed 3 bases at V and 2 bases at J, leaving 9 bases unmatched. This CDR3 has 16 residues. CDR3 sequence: CASSSPKRQGQETQYF. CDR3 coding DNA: TGCGCCAGCAGCTCCCCGAAAAGACAGGGGCAAGAGACCCAGTACTTC.

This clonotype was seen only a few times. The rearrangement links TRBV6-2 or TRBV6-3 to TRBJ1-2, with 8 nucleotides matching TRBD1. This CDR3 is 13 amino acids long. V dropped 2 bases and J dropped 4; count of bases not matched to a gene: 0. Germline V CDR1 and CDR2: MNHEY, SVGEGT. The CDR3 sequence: CASSYTGGYGYTF. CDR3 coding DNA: TGTGCCAGCAGTTACACAGGGGGCTATGGCTACACCTTC.

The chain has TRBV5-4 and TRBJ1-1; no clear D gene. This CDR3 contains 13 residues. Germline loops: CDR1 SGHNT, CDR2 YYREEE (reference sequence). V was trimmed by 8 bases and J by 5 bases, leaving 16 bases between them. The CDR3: CASSAALRTEAFF. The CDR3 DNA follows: TGTGCCAGTTCCGCGGCCCTGAGGACTGAAGCTTTCTTT. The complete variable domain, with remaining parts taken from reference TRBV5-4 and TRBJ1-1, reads ETGVTQSPTHLIKTRGQQVTLRCSSQSGHNTVSWYQQALGQGPQFIFQYYREEENGRGNFPPRFSGLQFPNYSSELNVNALELDDSALYLCASSAALRTEAFFGQGTRLTVV.